The source of this TCR beta chain is a study of Graves' ophthalmopathy and Graves' hyperthyroidism. This clonotype appeared many times. Its cognate antigen is unknown. Germline V gene lookup returns CDR1 DFQATT and CDR2 SNEGSKA (reference sequence). V gave up 3 bases and J gave up 0 bases, with 15 bases separating them. The CDR3 is 15 residues long. Orbital computed tomography, together with clinical symptoms, serum thyroxine, TRAb and thyroid ultrasound, was used for diagnosis. The TCR beta CDR3 regions underwent amplification from RNA transcripts. Second-round multiplex PCR came after first-round RT-PCR with HTBI primers. MiXCR was run by TCRdb on the multiplex PCR reads, yielding one entry per CDR3 protein. The table has around 1.1 million distinct CDR3 sequences, about 36% seen once. Findings and limits, study-wide: Detection in blood was also observed for most expanded thyroid clonotypes above 0.001 frequency.

Source material: peripheral blood or thyroid tissue (not recorded which). The sequence was obtained from an adult man with Graves' hyperthyroidism. The chain uses TRBV20-1 and TRBJ2-7; D may be TRBD1 (5 bases). CDR3 sequence (DNA): TGCAGTGCTAGCGGGCAGGGTTCGAGCTCCTACGAGCAGTACTTC. Translated, it gives CSASGQGSSSYEQYF.